The entry that follows covers one T cell receptor (beta chain) sequence. Its target antigen remains unknown. This may arise from a read error, as a much more abundant clone is one base away. The data derive from a study of regulatory T cells in long-lasting Graves disease (dated by TCRdb to about 2021). At the level of the whole study: Newly diagnosed Graves' disease patients had taken antithyroid drugs for less than 3 months. Peripheral blood TCR sequencing and RNA sequencing compared persistent Graves' disease patients with newly diagnosed Graves' disease patients. The study was conducted in China and was registered as a clinical trial. A total of about 33 samples underwent TCR sequencing: 13 from persistent and around 20 from newly diagnosed Graves' disease patients.

The method behind the library was multiplex PCR. This sample was sequenced with an Illumina HiSeq 4000. iRepertoire HTBI primers and Arm-PCR amplification of CDR3 regions were used to construct TCR beta libraries. Before sequencing, the PCR products underwent gel purification. The authors' analysis ran thus. Gene usage analysis of CDR3 amino acid clonotypes relied on the 55 to 80 TRBV and about 15 TRBJ segments identified across samples. Filtered high-quality paired reads were merged into contigs using COPE and FqMerger. BLAST was used to align contigs to IMGT TRBV, TRBD and TRBJ reference genes, with CDR3 defined following IMGT. Any clonotype with a frequency above 0.1% was counted as a highly expanded clone. Repertoire diversity was measured by Shannon entropy, and V-J evenness by the Gini coefficient. A clonotype found in more than one individual was treated as public. TCRdb took the public reads, trimmed them with fastp at Q25, ran MiXCR for clone calling and kept in-frame beta chains. Entries that share a CDR3 protein sequence are merged under the most common genes and DNA. The V and J calls and clone size are TCRdb's, not the authors'. Across this sample there are about 420,000 distinct CDR3 sequences, with roughly 17% seen only once. Under 30% of the sample lies in the top ten.

What the time point label conveys for this sample: newly diagnosed GD, antithyroid drugs for less than 3 months. For both TCR sequencing and RNA sequencing, RNA was extracted from PBMCs using TRIzol. The diagnosis of Graves' disease was made according to American Thyroid Association guidelines. Patients were recruited from an endocrinology department in Xi'an, China. Each patient gave approximately 8.8 milliliters of peripheral blood, collected in an EDTA anticoagulant tube. PBMCs were isolated by Ficoll Paque Plus density gradient separation without further T cell sorting. An Agilent 2100 Bioanalyzer and agarose gel were used to assess RNA quality, and a NanoDrop 2000 was used to measure RNA concentration. Beyond this particular receptor, the publication reports: Sequencing and analysis were limited to the TCR beta chain. Only peripheral blood was studied, because thyroid tissue, the primary lesion, was inaccessible. Persistent Graves' disease patients showed lower TCR Shannon entropy and fewer highly expanded clones than newly diagnosed patients, suggesting clonal expansion. The small sample size was acknowledged by the authors as a limitation that may reduce accuracy. Preferential use of TRBV28, TRBJ1-2 and TRBJ2-5 was observed in persistent disease, whereas TRBV20-1 and TRBJ2-1 were favored in newly diagnosed disease. Patients with persistent disease shared more public clonotypes (about 3,000) than newly diagnosed patients did (more than 900).

Including the terminal cysteine and phenylalanine, the CDR3 comprises 15 residues. The DNA shown is the 45-base CDR3, in frame from base 1. For CDR1 and CDR2, the germline V gene lists SGHTA and FQGNSA. The V and J ends are trimmed by 0 bases and 13 bases, leaving 19 bases between them. This sample also belongs to another study, concerning T cells in Graves' hyperthyroidism and ophthalmopathy. The second investigation adds: Stable Graves' hyperthyroidism was defined as no progression to ophthalmopathy during 18 months of follow-up. Hyperthyroidism patients were aged 18 to 65 years and newly diagnosed, with disease duration of less than 2 months. Patients with uncontrolled infections, other autoimmune diseases, pregnancy or lactation were excluded. Clinical symptoms, serum thyroxine and TRAb, thyroid ultrasound, and orbital computed tomography formed the basis for the diagnoses. The TCR CDR3 was subjected to a first round of RT-PCR using the HTBI primer set and the Qiagen OneStep RT-PCR kit. Most expanded thyroid clonotypes (frequency above 0.001) were also detected in blood, a finding suggesting that blood repertoires may reflect thyroid immune responses. Ophthalmopathy was separated from stable hyperthyroidism by a 13 V-J signature model, with approximately 89% sensitivity and approximately 81% specificity obtained in cross-validation and 80%/75% obtained in testing. In validation, the model predicted progression to ophthalmopathy a median of around six months before onset, with approximately 71% sensitivity and roughly 77% specificity. A discovery cohort of 95 to 100 patients, 43 with Graves' ophthalmopathy and about 58 with stable Graves' hyperthyroidism, was used to find distinguishing TCR V-J signatures. Prospective prediction of ophthalmopathy was tested in an independent validation cohort of approximately 19 hyperthyroidism patients and 17 patients who later progressed to ophthalmopathy. The 100 discovery patients were divided at random into training and test sets in a 7:3 ratio. The study also compared thyroid tissue and blood T-cell repertoires from several Graves' hyperthyroidism patients. Once sampling was done, hyperthyroidism patients were given methimazole at a starting dose of 30 mg daily, whereas ophthalmopathy patients were given high-dose intravenous methylprednisolone. Libraries were constructed in a second round of multiplex PCR, after which size selection and purification were performed. Sequencing of the libraries was done on an Illumina HiSeq2000 using paired-end 100 bp reads. Raw data were processed with SOAPnuke, discarding reads with adapters, uncalled bases, mean Phred below 15, or no exact constant-primer or identifier match. High-quality paired reads were merged using COPE v1.2.5, and each unique nucleotide sequence was defined as a clonotype. MiTCR v1.1 was used to align the clonotypes against IMGT TRBV, TRBD and TRBJ reference segments. The analysis included only V-J combinations with a frequency above 0.0001, which together covered more than 99% of the repertoires. A TCS score was defined as the ratio between F50 (clonal expansion) and ExV (chaos), using BLOSUM62-based TCRdist between CDR3 peptides within each V-J. Welch's t-statistics and random forest reduced 500 to 550 V-J features to roughly 13, which were used in a naive Bayes classifier (R e1071). No statistical method was used to fix the sample size in advance, and group allocation was not hidden from the investigators. TCR Vbeta CDR3 sequencing of 140 or so peripheral blood samples (approximately 44 ophthalmopathy, 75 to 85 hyperthyroidism and some 17 progressor patients) is reported in the paper.

The TCR originated in a woman aged 18-30 years with Graves disease. Donor details come from another sample of the same person, matched by shared clones. Sample: peripheral blood mononuclear cells (PBMCs), taken at new diagnosis, from a patient treated with antithyroid drugs. The V and J genes are TRBV7-2 and TRBJ2-4; the best D guess is TRBD2, with 5 bases matching. The CDR3 region has the sequence CASSLAPPGTGEQYF. The nucleotide sequence reads TGTGCCAGCAGCTTAGCGCCCCCGGGAACGGGTGAGCAGTACTTC.